This TCR beta chain was identified in a study of blood T cell repertoires in COVID-19. Trimming removed 0 bases at V and 2 bases at J, with 11 bases between. There are 15 residues in the CDR3. Germline V gene lookup returns CDR1 SGHRS and CDR2 YFSETQ. The table came from immunoSEQ multiplex PCR; TCRdb's copy has only in-frame clones and leaves some out. The table lists about 210,000 clones, about 86% of them singletons, with about 1.5% in the top ten. This TCR was sampled from a man aged 18 to 30 with active or convalescent COVID-19. What was sequenced was peripheral blood. This chain links TRBV5-1 with TRBJ1-2, with D perhaps TRBD1 (6 bases). CDR3 nucleotide sequence: TGCGCCAGCAGCTTGGTCGGGGGGCGAAACTATGGCTACACCTTC. Translating gives CASSLVGGRNYGYTF.